Shown below are 11 T cell receptor beta chains from a single sample sequenced in a study of blood T cell repertoires in COVID-19 (dated by TCRdb to 2018 to 2020). Libraries were built with the immunoSEQ multiplex PCR assay. As stored in TCRdb, this immuneACCESS dataset retains in-frame rearrangements with V and J assigned. A fraction of the clones does not appear; measured against another copy, unresolved V genes explain less than half of the discrepancy, and the remainder lacks a known reason. The sample table lists more than 300,000 clones, around 83% of them with a count of one. The ten biggest clones cover roughly 1.3% of the sample. The sample consisted of peripheral blood. These receptors came from a woman aged 50 to 60 with acute or convalescent COVID-19.

The rearrangement uses TRBV5-5 and TRBJ2-3; perhaps TRBD2 as D (5 bases). Trimming pared 4 bases from V and 0 bases from J, leaving 12 bases between. Germline V gene data show CDR1 as SGHKS and CDR2 as YYEKEE (reference sequence). The CDR3 covers 15 residues. The CDR3 protein is CASSIGVGSTDTQYF. In DNA form, the CDR3 reads TGTGCCAGCAGCATCGGGGTAGGGAGCACAGATACGCAGTATTTT. Based on the CDR3 plus reference TRBV5-5 and TRBJ2-3, the full variable domain is DAGVTQSPTHLIKTRGQQVTLRCSPISGHKSVSWYQQVLGQGPQFIFQYYEKEERGRGNFPDRFSARQFPNYSSELNVNALLLGDSALYLCASSIGVGSTDTQYFGPGTRLTVL.

This clone came up once. The chain links TRBV27 to TRBJ1-4; tentative D call: TRBD1 (5 bases). V was clipped by 5 bases and J by 3 bases, with 13 bases between them. There are 15 residues in the CDR3. The germline V gene encodes CDR1 MNHEY and CDR2 SMNVEV (reference sequence). This CDR3 is CASSRPGGSNEKLFF. CDR3 bases: TGTGCCAGCAGTCGCCCCGGGGGATCTAATGAAAAACTGTTTTTT.

The V gene is TRBV5-1, the J gene TRBJ2-5, with D tentatively TRBD2 (6 bases). The CDR3 spans 16 residues. CDR1 is SGHRS, CDR2 YFSETQ, per germline. V dropped 1 base and J dropped 4 bases, with 17 bases sitting between them. Written as DNA, the CDR3 is TGCGCCAGCAGCTTGTTCGCAGGGAGGAGTGGAGAGACCCAGTACTTC. Translating gives CASSLFAGRSGETQYF. Complete variable domain (other parts from reference TRBV5-1 and TRBJ2-5): KAGVTQTPRYLIKTRGQQVTLSCSPISGHRSVSWYQQTPGQGLQFLFEYFSETQRNKGNFPGRFSGRQFSNSRSEMNVSTLELGDSALYLCASSLFAGRSGETQYFGPGTRLLVL.

The J gene is TRBJ1-2, the V gene TRBV6-6; D call uncertain. This CDR3 has 13 residues. The germline CDR1 and CDR2 sequences are MNHNY and SVGAGI (reference sequence). V lost 4 bases and J lost 1, with 7 bases in between. CDR3 sequence: CASSSDYNYGYTF. The DNA of the CDR3 is TGTGCCAGCAGTTCTGACTATAACTATGGCTACACCTTC.

In its sample, this clone was seen once. The chain combines TRBV2 with TRBJ2-7, with D perhaps TRBD1 (6 bases). Trimming shortened V by 7 bases and J by 0 bases, and 10 bases separated the two germline ends. Germline V gives CDR1 SNHLY, CDR2 FYNNEI. CDR3 length: 13 amino acids. The CDR3 spells CASTRDISYEQYV. CDR3 DNA: TGTGCCAGCACCCGGGACATCTCCTACGAGCAGTACGTC.

The rearrangement joins TRBV29-1 to TRBJ1-2; no clear D gene. The CDR3 runs 12 residues. V lost 2 bases and J lost 4, with 8 bases in between. Germline V gives CDR1 SQVTM, CDR2 ANQGSEA. CDR3 DNA sequence: TGCAGCGTTGAACCAGTGTTCTATGGCTACACCTTC. Amino acids: CSVEPVFYGYTF.

This clone has only one observation. J is TRBJ1-1 and V is TRBV4-1; 7 bases are shared with TRBD1. This CDR3 is 15 amino acids long. Germline trimming cut 4 bases from V and 0 bases from J; bases unmatched to any gene: 5. Germline V gene lookup returns CDR1 MGHRA and CDR2 YSYEKL. The CDR3 loop reads CASSRGQDMNTEAFF. Written as DNA, the CDR3 is TGCGCCAGCAGCCGCGGACAGGACATGAACACTGAAGCTTTCTTT.

The gene calls are TRBV12-3 or TRBV12-4 and TRBJ1-6, with 7 bases fitting TRBD1. The CDR3 has 13 amino acids. V gave up 5 bases and J gave up 9 bases; unmatched junction bases: 4. CDR3 in amino acids: CASSVNRGSPLHF. CDR3 sequence (DNA): TGTGCCAGCAGTGTCAACAGGGGTTCACCCCTCCACTTT.

J is TRBJ1-1 and V is TRBV7-9; D might be TRBD1 (5 bases). Trimming stripped 1 base from V and 0 bases from J, with 6 bases between. The CDR3 totals 14 residues. Germline CDR1 and CDR2: SEHNR and FQNEAQ (reference sequence). The CDR3 protein is CASSLVGLNTEAFF. As DNA, the CDR3 is TGTGCCAGCAGCTTAGTGGGGCTGAACACTGAAGCTTTCTTT.

This sequence joins TRBV6-2 or TRBV6-3 and TRBJ2-3; perhaps TRBD2 as D (5 bases). The length of the CDR3 is 14 residues. Germline V CDR1 and CDR2: MNHEY, SVGEGT. Trimming stripped 4 bases from V and 4 bases from J, with 12 bases between. CDR3 DNA: TGTGCCAGCAGTTTTGCTAGCATTCCAGATACGCAGTATTTT. The encoded protein is CASSFASIPDTQYF.

This sequence joins TRBV7-2 and TRBJ1-1; tentatively, D is TRBD1 (5 bases). V dropped 5 bases and J dropped 5 bases, with 12 bases sitting between them. This CDR3 region has 13 residues. Germline assignment: CDR1 SGHTA and CDR2 FQGNSA. CDR3 amino acids: CASSGARRTEAFF. The CDR3 nucleotides are TGTGCCAGCAGCGGGGCGAGGCGGACTGAAGCTTTCTTT.